The 23 T cell receptor beta chains below come from one sample, sequenced in a study of control samples from healthy donors and cancer patients. Produced via immunoSEQ multiplex PCR; TCRdb's table is partial and in-frame only. This table has 120,000 or so clones, around 87% appearing once. Source material: blood. The source of these receptors is a man in his forties in good health.

This clone came up a few times. The rearrangement uses TRBV19 and TRBJ1-1, with D unclear. CDR1 is LNHDA and CDR2 is SQIVND in the germline V gene (reference sequence). The ends were cut back, 1 base at V and 6 bases at J, with 9 bases in the middle. This CDR3 comprises 13 residues. The CDR3 loop reads CASSIGGVSEAFF. CDR3 in DNA: TGTGCCAGTAGTATAGGGGGAGTCTCTGAAGCTTTCTTT. The entire variable domain, with the rest obtained from reference TRBV19 and TRBJ1-1, is as follows: DGGITQSPKYLFRKEGQNVTLSCEQNLNHDAMYWYRQDPGQGLRLIYYSQIVNDFQKGDIAEGYSVSREKKESFPLTVTSAQKNPTAFYLCASSIGGVSEAFFGQGTRLTVV.

The genes are TRBV6-1 and TRBJ1-4; D gene uncertain. The V gene lost 3 bases and the J gene lost 3 bases, with 8 bases spanning the gap. CDR1 MNHNS and CDR2 SASEGT come from the germline V gene. CDR3 length: 14 amino acids. CDR3 coding DNA: TGTGCCAGCAGTGAGGGCTTATCTAATGAAAAACTGTTTTTT. It codes for CASSEGLSNEKLFF.

The V call is TRBV29-1, the J call TRBJ1-3; D is unclear. The CDR3 sequence is 11 residues long. Germline V gene data show CDR1 as SQVTM and CDR2 as ANQGSEA. Trimming removed 5 bases from V and 0 bases from J, with 2 bases in between. CDR3 amino acids: CSVFSGNTIYF. The CDR3 coding sequence is TGCAGCGTTTTCTCTGGAAACACCATATATTTT.

The chain combines TRBV30 with TRBJ2-4; the D is unclear. This CDR3 has 11 amino acids. Trimming removed 5 bases from V and 4 bases from J, with 6 bases in between. Germline-derived CDR1 and CDR2 are GTSNPN and SVGIG (reference sequence). The CDR3 here is CAWGIKNIQYF. Written as DNA, the CDR3 is TGTGCCTGGGGGATAAAAAACATTCAGTACTTC.

A word on this clone: Its ends do not fully match the called genes, so a read error is possible. This chain joins TRBV5-1 and TRBJ2-3; D may be TRBD1 (6 bases). The CDR3 sequence is 11 residues long. Germline V gene sequence: CDR1 SGHRS, CDR2 YFSETQ. CDR3 bases: TGCGCCAGCAGCTTGAGTCGGACAGTACATTTT. Translation gives CASSLSRTVHF.

In DNA, the CDR3 is TGCAGCGTTGATCAGCGCCGTCGAACAGATACGCAGTATTTT. Protein product: CSVDQRRRTDTQYF. V is TRBV29-1 and J is TRBJ2-3; D call uncertain. Trimming took off 3 bases at V and 3 bases at J, with 13 bases between the two ends. The CDR3 contains 14 residues. Germline CDR1 reads SQVTM; CDR2 reads ANQGSEA.

The chain is built from TRBV9 and TRBJ2-5; the D gene is possibly TRBD2 (6 bases). The CDR3 contains 15 residues. Germline V gene data show CDR1 as SGDLS and CDR2 as YYNGEE. V was trimmed by 2 bases and J by 3 bases, leaving 14 bases between them. This CDR3 reads CASSVGVGGEETQYF. CDR3 coding DNA: TGTGCCAGCAGCGTCGGGGTCGGGGGAGAAGAGACCCAGTACTTC.

In its sample, this clone was seen once. The chain uses TRBV6-5 and TRBJ1-2, with 9 bases identical to TRBD1. Trimming at V came to 2 bases and at J to 8 bases, leaving 12 bases not matched to a gene. This CDR3 region has 16 residues. Germline CDR1 is MNHEY and CDR2 is SVGAGI. CDR3 sequence (DNA): TGTGCCAGCAGTTACGCGGGACAGGGCTCGCTGTGGGGCTACACCTTC. This translates into CASSYAGQGSLWGYTF.

This clone was seen a single time. V gene TRBV30 combines with J gene TRBJ2-5; tentatively, D is TRBD2 (7 bases). The ends were cut back, 5 bases at V and 5 bases at J, with 18 bases in the middle. The CDR3 is made up of 14 amino acids. The germline CDR1 and CDR2 sequences are GTSNPN and SVGIG (reference sequence). DNA of the CDR3: TGTGCCTGGTGTGGGGGGCGGGGGAGGGAGACCCAGTACTTC. Translation: CAWCGGRGRETQYF.

The genes are TRBV18 and TRBJ2-1; weak D call: TRBD1 (6 bases). Trimming removed 3 bases at V and 7 bases at J, with 7 bases between. CDR3 length equals 12 residues. Per germline, CDR1 KGHSH and CDR2 LQKENI. CDR3 in DNA: TGTGCCAGCTCACCGCAGGGGAATGAGCAGTTCTTC. Residues: CASSPQGNEQFF.

This clone was observed once. The chain is built from TRBV7-2 and TRBJ2-6; 7 bases are shared with TRBD1. The CDR3 runs to 17 residues. V lost 4 bases, J lost 0 bases, and 6 bases stayed unmatched. Germline V CDR1 and CDR2: SGHTA, FQGNSA. The CDR3 loop is CASSSPGQSSGANVLTF. CDR3 DNA: TGTGCCAGCAGCTCGCCGGGACAGAGCTCTGGGGCCAACGTCCTGACTTTC. The complete variable domain, with remaining parts taken from reference TRBV7-2 and TRBJ2-6, reads GAGVSQSPSNKVTEKGKDVELRCDPISGHTALYWYRQSLGQGLEFLIYFQGNSAPDKSGLPSDRFSAERTGGSVSTLTIQRTQQEDSAVYLCASSSPGQSSGANVLTFGAGSRLTVL.

The chain employs TRBV14 and TRBJ2-7, with D maybe TRBD2 (5 bases). The CDR3 length is 15 residues. The V end was cut by 1 base, the J end by 3 bases, with 13 bases between. The germline V gene has CDR1 SGHDN and CDR2 FVKESK. The CDR3: CASSQAGGYRYEQYF. In nucleotides, the CDR3 is TGTGCCAGCAGCCAAGCAGGAGGTTATCGCTACGAGCAGTACTTC.

The chain is built from TRBV4-3 and TRBJ1-2, with 9 bases fitting TRBD1. Trimming took 2 bases from V and 4 from J; bases not matched to a gene: 5. This CDR3 contains 15 residues. Germline CDR1 LGHNA, CDR2 YSLEER. CDR3: CASSQSHRGLYGYTF. The DNA for the CDR3 is TGCGCCAGCAGCCAAAGCCACAGGGGGCTCTATGGCTACACCTTC.

The J gene is TRBJ1-1, the V gene TRBV18; D is unresolved. Trimming pared 3 bases from V and 4 bases from J, leaving 9 bases between. The CDR3 sequence is 13 residues long. Per the germline V gene, CDR1 is KGHSH and CDR2 is LQKENI. The CDR3 nucleotides are TGTGCCAGCTCACCCCCAGGTCTCACTGAAGCTTTCTTT. This codes for CASSPPGLTEAFF.

This chain links TRBV4-3 with TRBJ1-1; D ambiguous. CDR3 length: 13 residues. Germline loops: CDR1 LGHNA, CDR2 YSLEER. Between the trimmed V and J ends, which lost 4 bases and 1 base, there was a span of 7 bases. CDR3 DNA sequence: TGCGCCAGCAGCCCAGCAGGGAACACTGAAGCTTTCTTT. Translated, it gives CASSPAGNTEAFF.

The chain employs TRBV2 and TRBJ1-4, with D possibly TRBD1 on 6 matching bases. CDR1 and CDR2 from the germline V gene are SNHLY and FYNNEI. Between the trimmed V and J ends, which lost 2 bases and 7 bases, there was a span of 11 bases. The CDR3 covers 14 residues. In DNA form, the CDR3 reads TGTGCCAGCAGTGAACGCAGGGGAGCTGAAAAACTGTTTTTT. Translation gives CASSERRGAEKLFF.

This clone appeared once. The rearrangement links TRBV20-1 to TRBJ1-1, with a weak D call TRBD1 (6 bases). Per the germline V gene, CDR1 is DFQATT and CDR2 is SNEGSKA (reference sequence). V was clipped by 3 bases and J by 1 base, with 15 bases between them. The CDR3 runs to 15 residues. The CDR3 protein is CSASDIGGPNTEAFF. For the CDR3, the DNA is TGCAGTGCTAGTGACATAGGGGGGCCGAACACTGAAGCTTTCTTT.

The chain is built from TRBV6-6 and TRBJ1-1; D is unclear. CDR3 size: 11 residues. The V end lost 7 bases, the J end lost 3 bases, and 6 bases lay between the germline ends. The germline CDR1 and CDR2 sequences are MNHNY and SVGAGI (reference sequence). The DNA for the CDR3 is TGTGCCAGCATTCAGTACACTGAAGCTTTCTTT. As protein: CASIQYTEAFF.

The chain has TRBV5-8 and TRBJ2-1, with D possibly being TRBD2 (7 bases). The CDR3 extends over 16 amino acids. Trimming shortened V by 4 bases and J by 0 bases, and 14 bases separated the two germline ends. The germline CDR1 and CDR2 sequences are SGHTS and YDEGEE. The CDR3 loop reads CASSPRGLGSYNEQFF. The CDR3 DNA is TGTGCCAGCAGCCCGCGGGGGCTGGGCTCCTACAATGAGCAGTTCTTC.

The rearrangement links TRBV5-6 to TRBJ2-7, with 7 bases identical to TRBD2. V trimming: 8 bases; J trimming: 1 base; junction bases outside the gene matches: 9. The CDR3 is 14 amino acids. CDR1 and CDR2 (germline): SGHDT, YYEEEE. Here the CDR3 reads CASTGGPLSYEQYF. The DNA of the CDR3 is TGTGCCAGTACGGGGGGTCCCCTTTCCTACGAGCAGTACTTC.

The gene calls are TRBV5-6 and TRBJ1-4; 7 bases match TRBD1. From germline, CDR1 is SGHDT and CDR2 YYEEEE. V lost 2 bases, J lost 8 bases, and 6 bases stayed unmatched. This CDR3 is 14 amino acids long. CDR3 bases: TGTGCCAGCAGCTTCGGACAGGTGGGGGAAAAACTGTTTTTT. This gives the protein CASSFGQVGEKLFF.

V gene TRBV10-3 combines with J gene TRBJ2-1; 9 bases are a match to TRBD2. V dropped 8 bases and J dropped 5; count of bases not matched to a gene: 10. This CDR3 contains 15 residues. CDR1 ENHRY and CDR2 SYGVKD come from the germline V gene. For the CDR3, the DNA is TGTGCCATCGGCCCCTCAGCGGGGGGTCACAATGAGCAGTTCTTC. Protein product: CAIGPSAGGHNEQFF.

The chain couples TRBV6-4 to TRBJ2-5, with D possibly matching TRBD2 (6 bases). Germline-derived CDR1 and CDR2 are MRHNA and SNTAGT. Trimming left V 7 bases short and J 2 bases short, with 14 bases between. The CDR3 runs to 14 residues. DNA of the CDR3: TGTGCCAGCACCCTTAGCGGTCATCAAGAGACCCAGTACTTC. The encoded protein is CASTLSGHQETQYF.